The clone carrying this T cell receptor beta chain was seen only once. This sample is drawn from a study of control samples from healthy donors and cancer patients. The repertoire was sequenced with immunoSEQ multiplex PCR; TCRdb's copy has only in-frame clones and lacks some. The sample lists more than 50,000 clones; 65% to 90% were seen once. The clonotype was recovered from a man aged 35 to 55 in good health. The specimen was blood.

CDR3 in DNA: TGTGCCAGCAGTTTGGGAGTCATCGCGTTCTTC. The encoded protein is CASSLGVIAFF. The V and J genes are TRBV12-3 or TRBV12-4 and TRBJ2-1; weak D call: TRBD2 (5 bases). Between the trimmed V and J ends, which lost 3 bases and 15 bases, there was a span of 12 bases. This CDR3 region has 11 residues.